This T cell receptor beta chain was identified during a study of blood T cell repertoires in COVID-19. This CDR3 spans 17 amino acids. Germline loops: CDR1 SNHLY, CDR2 FYNNEI. With 1 base removed from V and 4 bases from J, the gap between germline ends came to 19 bases. Libraries were prepared by immunoSEQ multiplex PCR; TCRdb keeps only in-frame clonotypes and omits some of them. Among 95,000 to 150,000 clones listed, roughly 91% were seen once. The chain is built from TRBV2 and TRBJ2-5; D might be TRBD2 (6 bases). The TCR comes from a human donor in a cohort sampled during active COVID-19. Sequencing was done on a sample of peripheral blood. The DNA of the CDR3 is TGTGCCAGCAGTGAAGTGGGGGGAGGCGCGATTAGAGAGACCCAGTACTTC. Translated: CASSEVGGGAIRETQYF.